This T cell receptor beta chain was documented in a study of blood T cell repertoires in COVID-19. Looking at the study overall: Acute and convalescent COVID-19 samples came from the United States, Italy and Spain.

V was cut by 4 bases and J by 3 bases, with 9 bases left in between. The CDR3 spans 13 residues. Germline assignment: CDR1 SGHTA and CDR2 FQGNSA. Original handling: Amplification of reference gene primers provided the estimated nucleated cell counts. The data were produced by immunoSEQ multiplex PCR, yet TCRdb's version contains in-frame clones alone and is incomplete. V and J calls and clone size are as listed in that table; D and trimming were resolved from the DNA. The sample lists around 620,000 clones; more than 80% were seen once. The sequence was collected from a woman aged 18-29 years with acute or convalescent COVID-19. Material for sequencing was peripheral blood. The V call is TRBV7-2, the J call TRBJ1-2; possible D gene TRBD1, 5 bases. CDR3 amino acids: CASSSDSYYGYTF. In DNA, the CDR3 is TGTGCCAGCAGCTCCGACAGCTACTATGGCTACACCTTC. Full variable domain (outside the CDR3, taken from reference TRBV7-2 and TRBJ1-2): GAGVSQSPSNKVTEKGKDVELRCDPISGHTALYWYRQSLGQGLEFLIYFQGNSAPDKSGLPSDRFSAERTGGSVSTLTIQRTQQEDSAVYLCASSSDSYYGYTFGSGTRLTVV.